A selection of T cell receptor beta chains follows, all from one sample in a study of Ad26.COV2.S vaccination and SARS-CoV-2 variants. Libraries were prepared by immunoSEQ multiplex PCR; TCRdb keeps only in-frame clonotypes and omits some of them. The table shows approximately 340,000 clones, with about 91% occurring only once. This sample comprised peripheral blood, obtained after recovery from COVID-19. The receptors derive from a human donor who had recovered from COVID-19. The conserved cysteine and the conserved F or W are not part of the CDR3 here. The D gene is left open where the match is weak. Clone size is stated in some rows and not others, as once, few, many or a class when expanded.

clone_size	v_call	j_call	d_call	cdr3_aa
NA	TRBV6-5	TRBJ1-5	NA	ASTEIRTKPQH
NA	TRBV2	TRBJ1-3	TRBD1	ASSGQGLGNTIY
NA	TRBV2	TRBJ2-1	NA	ASSGNTYNEQF
NA	TRBV15	TRBJ1-4	NA	ATSRDFAGAAKLF
NA	TRBV5-1	TRBJ2-7	TRBD2	ASSLSTLAGGIPYEQY
NA	TRBV9	TRBJ1-4	TRBD1	ASSVRTGVNEKLF
NA	TRBV5-4	TRBJ1-2	NA	ASSLADSYGYT
NA	TRBV19	TRBJ2-1	TRBD1	ASSMRDSSYNEQF
once	TRBV5-6	TRBJ2-7	NA	ASSASSEQY
NA	TRBV7-2	TRBJ2-1	NA	ASSLHRQTHNEQF
NA	TRBV11-2	TRBJ2-1	TRBD2	ASSPQPSGGRNEQF
once	TRBV3-1/TRBV3-2	TRBJ2-1	NA	ASSQDRYNEQF
NA	TRBV5-1	TRBJ2-1	TRBD2	ASSPGLAGVDEQF